This T cell receptor beta chain was identified in a study of CD8+CD57+ T cells in acquired aplastic anemia. Per germline, CDR1 LNHDA and CDR2 SQIVND (reference sequence). The CDR3 contains 13 residues. Deletions cut 5 bases from V and 0 bases from J, with 8 bases between. According to the study, genomic DNA was the template for TCR beta VDJ and CDR3 profiling. Using its own MiXCR run on the reads, TCRdb lists one record per CDR3 protein. The sample holds about 170,000 distinct CDR3 sequences, around 60% seen once. Sequencing used sorted CD4+, CD8+, or CD8+CD57+ T cells (not recorded which) from PBMCs. The sequence derives from a human donor in good health. This sequence joins TRBV19 and TRBJ2-7, with D maybe TRBD1 (5 bases). CDR3 sequence: CASSPQVSYEQYF. Here the CDR3 DNA reads TGTGCCAGTAGTCCACAGGTCTCCTACGAGCAGTACTTC.